This T cell receptor (beta chain) was identified during a study of blood T cell repertoires in COVID-19. At the level of the study: PBMCs, B-cell-depleted T cells, or T cells provided the cDNA or gDNA that made up the material.

Profiled with immunoSEQ multiplex PCR; TCRdb holds only in-frame clones, not every one. The sample contains approximately 300,000 clones, 75% to 90% of which appear only once. V was pared by 4 bases and J by 4 bases, with 1 base of the junction left unmatched. Germline loops: CDR1 MDHEN, CDR2 SYDVKM. The CDR3 extends over 12 amino acids. This clone was recorded a few times. This chain connects TRBV28 to TRBJ2-7; TRBD1 matches at 7 bases. Source material: peripheral blood. This TCR was recovered from a man younger than 40 with acute or convalescent COVID-19. CDR3 loop: CASSSGQYEQYF. The CDR3 DNA sequence: TGTGCCAGCAGTTCGGGACAGTACGAGCAGTACTTC.